Listed here are 31 T cell receptor beta chains from one sample, sequenced in a study of OX40 agonist ivuxolimab in advanced cancers. The repertoire was sequenced with immunoSEQ multiplex PCR; TCRdb's copy has only in-frame clones and lacks some. The table has around 55,000 clones, 86% seen once; the top ten hold roughly 15%. The input for sequencing was CD4+ or CD8+ T cells sorted from blood, taken in a trial of the OX40 agonist ivuxolimab. These receptor sequences come from an adult with an advanced solid tumor such as melanoma, head and neck, liver or kidney cancer.

In its sample, this clone was seen a few times. The chain recombines TRBV18 with TRBJ1-5, with D possibly TRBD1 on 5 matching bases. Trimming left V 3 bases short and J 4 bases short, with 16 bases between. Per germline, CDR1 KGHSH and CDR2 LQKENI. The CDR3 consists of 16 residues. The CDR3 coding sequence is TGTGCCAGCTCACCCGGGCAGGGTGGCCTTAATCAGCCCCAGCATTTT. Protein product: CASSPGQGGLNQPQHF.

Concerning this clone: Relative to the germline gene, one junction end is altered; a read error may explain this. The chain uses TRBV6-1 and TRBJ2-7; 9 bases match TRBD2. The CDR3 extends over 15 amino acids. Germline CDR1 and CDR2: MNHNS and SASEGT. The CDR3 reads CASSELAGTSSEQYF. CDR3 nucleotides: TGTGCCAGCAGTGAACTAGCGGGAACCTCCTCCGAGCAGTACTTC.

The chain employs TRBV18 and TRBJ1-4; unclear D gene. There are 13 residues in the CDR3. V shed 6 bases and J shed 6 bases, with 11 bases lying between them. The germline CDR1 and CDR2 sequences are KGHSH and LQKENI. CDR3 sequence (DNA): TGTGCCAGCTCGCCAGTTCTGGATGAAAAACTGTTTTTT. Encoded protein: CASSPVLDEKLFF.

V gene TRBV15 combines with J gene TRBJ1-4; D unresolved. Germline CDR1 LNHNV, CDR2 YYDKDF (reference sequence). The ends were cut back, 0 bases at V and 3 bases at J, with 14 bases in the middle. The CDR3 extends over 17 amino acids. CDR3 sequence (DNA): TGTGCCACCAGCAGAGATCCTAAGGGAACGCCTAATGAAAAACTGTTTTTT. Its protein product is CATSRDPKGTPNEKLFF.

This rearrangement joins TRBV6-5 to TRBJ1-3; unclear D gene. The CDR3 length is 11 residues. Looked up from germline, CDR1 is MNHEY and CDR2 is SVGAGI. V lost 7 bases, J lost 4 bases, and 5 bases lay in between. The CDR3 reads CASKKGNTIYF. The CDR3 bases are TGTGCCAGCAAAAAAGGAAACACCATATATTTT.

The chain has TRBV2 and TRBJ2-3; possibly TRBD2 for D (6 bases). The CDR3 totals 17 residues. From germline, CDR1 is SNHLY and CDR2 FYNNEI. V lost 4 bases to trimming and J lost 5 bases, with 22 bases between them. CDR3 in DNA: TGTGCCAGCAGTGGGCAACCCTTGACGGGAGTTAAAGATACGCAGTATTTT. Translating it yields CASSGQPLTGVKDTQYF.

The chain recombines TRBV4-2 with TRBJ2-7; perhaps TRBD2 as D (5 bases). The CDR3 sequence is 16 residues long. V was pared by 0 bases and J by 4 bases, with 16 bases between. CDR1 is LGHNA and CDR2 is YNFKEQ in the germline V gene. The CDR3 protein is CASSQEGLSSGYEQYF. The CDR3 DNA is TGTGCCAGCAGCCAAGAAGGTCTATCATCGGGGTACGAGCAGTACTTC.

The V gene is TRBV30, the J gene TRBJ1-3; the match to TRBD1 covers 7 bases. CDR3 length: 14 residues. Germline CDR1 and CDR2: GTSNPN and SVGIG (reference sequence). Unmatched junction bases numbered 11, after V lost 8 bases and J lost 4 bases. The CDR3 coding sequence is TGTGCCCAATTGACAGGGCCGGGCGGAAACACCATATATTTT. It yields the protein CAQLTGPGGNTIYF.

The CDR3 sequence: CASSPQSLSPGELFF. The DNA of the CDR3 is TGTGCCAGCAGCCCCCAATCTCTAAGTCCCGGGGAGCTGTTTTTT. This sequence joins TRBV11-3 and TRBJ2-2, with no clear D. The CDR3 is 15 amino acids. The V gene lost 5 bases and the J gene lost 6 bases, with 16 bases spanning the gap. Germline CDR1 SGHNT, CDR2 YENEEA.

The rearrangement links TRBV7-9 to TRBJ2-7; a possible D gene is TRBD1 (6 bases). The CDR3 consists of 15 residues. Germline lookup yields CDR1 SEHNR and CDR2 FQNEAQ (reference sequence). V lost 5 bases and J lost 2, with 16 bases in between. CDR3 amino acids: CASSQAGAHPYEQYF. CDR3 DNA sequence: TGTGCCAGCAGCCAAGCAGGGGCACACCCCTACGAGCAGTACTTC. Using reference TRBV7-9 and TRBJ2-7 for the parts outside the CDR3, the full variable domain is DTGVSQNPRHKITKRGQNVTFRCDPISEHNRLYWYRQTLGQGPEFLTYFQNEAQLEKSRLLSDRFSAERPKGSFSTLEIQRTEQGDSAMYLCASSQAGAHPYEQYFGPGTRLTVT.

The chain employs TRBV18 and TRBJ1-4, with D perhaps TRBD1 (6 bases). The CDR3 is 15 residues long. V was trimmed by 5 bases and J by 5 bases, leaving 15 bases between them. Germline V CDR1 and CDR2: KGHSH, LQKENI. CDR3 loop: CASSKRQDQNEKLFF. The CDR3 nucleotides read TGTGCCAGCTCAAAAAGACAGGACCAAAATGAAAAACTGTTTTTT.

This clone was recorded once. The gene calls are TRBV21-1 and TRBJ2-5. TRBV21-1 is listed as a pseudogene. The CDR3 sequence is 14 residues long. CDR3 in DNA: TGTGCCAGCATCAAGAGAGGGGCTAAAGAGACCCAGTACTTC. This encodes CASIKRGAKETQYF.

The chain combines TRBV10-3 with TRBJ2-1; D possibly uses TRBD1 or TRBD2 (5 bases each). This CDR3 is 14 amino acids long. CDR1 and CDR2 from the germline V gene are ENHRY and SYGVKD. V was cut by 3 bases and J by 5 bases, with 11 bases left in between. In DNA, the CDR3 is TGTGCCATCAGTGAAGGGACGGTGAACAATGAGCAGTTCTTC. Amino acid sequence: CAISEGTVNNEQFF.

In the case of this clone: Germline is not matched at one junction end, which may reflect a read error. The chain combines TRBV11-3 with TRBJ2-3; possibly TRBD1 for D (6 bases). CDR3 length: 15 amino acids. Germline CDR1 and CDR2: SGHNT and YENEEA. The CDR3 nucleotides are TGTGCCAGCAGCAAACGGGACACCAGCACAGATACGCAGTGTTTT. This sequence encodes CASSKRDTSTDTQCF.

The chain carries TRBV7-9 and TRBJ2-5; perhaps D is TRBD1 or TRBD2 (5 bases each). This CDR3 contains 16 residues. V dropped 6 bases and J dropped 5 bases, with 22 bases sitting between them. Germline V lookup: CDR1 SEHNR, CDR2 FQNEAQ (reference sequence). The CDR3 loop reads CASRFLGTADVETQYF. The CDR3 nucleotides read TGTGCCAGCAGGTTCCTCGGGACCGCGGACGTGGAGACCCAGTACTTC.

This clone came up once. This chain uses TRBV19 with TRBJ1-1; 10 bases agree with TRBD1. CDR1 and CDR2 (germline): LNHDA, SQIVND (reference sequence). With V trimmed by 6 bases and J by 0 bases, 13 bases remained unmatched. The CDR3 totals 18 residues. The CDR3: CASRTGDRGNWVNTEAFF. CDR3 DNA sequence: TGTGCCAGTAGGACGGGGGACAGGGGAAATTGGGTGAACACTGAAGCTTTCTTT. The whole variable domain, remainder taken from reference TRBV19 and TRBJ1-1, is DGGITQSPKYLFRKEGQNVTLSCEQNLNHDAMYWYRQDPGQGLRLIYYSQIVNDFQKGDIAEGYSVSREKKESFPLTVTSAQKNPTAFYLCASRTGDRGNWVNTEAFFGQGTRLTVV.

The V gene is TRBV6-1, the J gene TRBJ2-1; D unresolved. The CDR3 runs 12 residues. Germline CDR1 MNHNS, CDR2 SASEGT. The V end lost 2 bases, the J end lost 9 bases, and 8 bases lay between the germline ends. CDR3 DNA: TGTGCCAGCAGTGAAAATATGATTGAGCAGTTCTTC. Translated: CASSENMIEQFF.

The V and J genes are TRBV30 and TRBJ1-2, with 9 nucleotides matching TRBD1. The germline CDR1 and CDR2 sequences are GTSNPN and SVGIG (reference sequence). CDR3 length equals 16 residues. J lost 8 bases, V lost 1 base, and 14 bases had no gene match. The CDR3 DNA sequence: TGTGCCTGGAGTGCTACAAGACGGACAGGGGCACTCGGCTACACCTTC. This sequence encodes CAWSATRRTGALGYTF.

The CDR3 nucleotides are TGTGCCAGCAGCCAAGGGGGCAGGGGGCTCGATGAGCAGTTCTTC. Translated: CASSQGGRGLDEQFF. The rearrangement uses TRBV7-8 and TRBJ2-1; TRBD1 matches 8 bases. The CDR3 is 15 residues long. V shed 5 bases, J shed 8 bases, and the junction held 11 bases outside the gene matches. Looked up from germline, CDR1 is SGHVS and CDR2 is FQNEAQ. Full variable domain (missing parts from reference TRBV7-8 and TRBJ2-1): GAGVSQSPRYKVAKRGQDVALRCDPISGHVSLFWYQQALGQGPEFLTYFQNEAQLDKSGLPSDRFFAERPEGSVSTLKIQRTQQEDSAVYLCASSQGGRGLDEQFFGPGTRLTVL.

The chain joins TRBV14 to TRBJ2-7; D uncertain. This CDR3 has 12 residues. Germline V gene data show CDR1 as SGHDN and CDR2 as FVKESK. V lost 6 bases and J 3 bases, leaving 9 bases between the germline ends. The CDR3 here is CASRKDGYEQYF. Here the CDR3 DNA reads TGTGCCAGCAGAAAGGACGGCTACGAGCAGTACTTC. The variable domain in full, completed from reference TRBV14 and TRBJ2-7, reads EAGVTQFPSHSVIEKGQTVTLRCDPISGHDNLYWYRRVMGKEIKFLLHFVKESKQDESGMPNNRFLAERTGGTYSTLKVQPAELEDSGVYFCASRKDGYEQYFGPGTRLTVT.

This clone has only a few counts. The chain links TRBV5-1 to TRBJ2-5; D remains unclear. The CDR3 has 15 amino acids. The V end was cut by 4 bases, the J end by 5 bases, with 18 bases between. Per the germline V gene, CDR1 is SGHRS and CDR2 is YFSETQ. This CDR3 reads CASSPHSTTRETQYF. The DNA for the CDR3 is TGCGCCAGCAGCCCGCACTCAACGACCAGGGAGACCCAGTACTTC. The full variable domain, with the rest looked up from reference TRBV5-1 and TRBJ2-5, is KAGVTQTPRYLIKTRGQQVTLSCSPISGHRSVSWYQQTPGQGLQFLFEYFSETQRNKGNFPGRFSGRQFSNSRSEMNVSTLELGDSALYLCASSPHSTTRETQYFGPGTRLLVL.

This clone was detected once. V gene TRBV25-1 combines with J gene TRBJ2-7, with D possibly being TRBD1 or TRBD2 (6 bases each). The CDR3 spans 13 residues. CDR1 MGHDK and CDR2 SYGVNS come from the germline V gene. Deletions cut 6 bases from V and 3 bases from J, with 12 bases between. CDR3 nucleotide sequence: TGTGCCAGCAGAGGGGGGTCCAACTACGAGCAGTACTTC. This encodes CASRGGSNYEQYF.

This clone came up once. The chain joins TRBV7-6 to TRBJ2-1, with TRBD2 matching over 12 bases. There are 14 residues in the CDR3. Germline CDR1 is SGHVS and CDR2 is FNYEAQ. The V and J ends lost 4 bases and 9 bases, in that order; junction bases with no gene match: 4. CDR3 sequence (DNA): TGTGCCAGCAGCTGGACTAGCGGGACTGGTGAGCAGTTCTTC. Its protein product is CASSWTSGTGEQFF. Drawing the rest from reference TRBV7-6 and TRBJ2-1, the complete variable domain is GAGVSQSPRYKVTKRGQDVALRCDPISGHVSLYWYRQALGQGPEFLTYFNYEAQQDKSGLPNDRFSAERPEGSISTLTIQRTEQRDSAMYRCASSWTSGTGEQFFGPGTRLTVL.

This chain connects TRBV21-1 to TRBJ2-1; the table's D gene call, TRBD2, was not cross checked with the DNA. TRBV21-1 is a listed pseudogene. CDR3 length: 18 amino acids. CDR3 loop: CASSMVIPKTPPYNEQFF. In nucleotides, the CDR3 is TGTGCCAGCAGCATGGTAATCCCTAAAACCCCCCCCTACAATGAGCAGTTCTTC.

J is TRBJ2-7 and V is TRBV10-3; 9 bases are shared with TRBD1. V dropped 7 bases and J dropped 5; count of bases not matched to a gene: 6. The CDR3 runs 13 residues. Germline V gene lookup returns CDR1 ENHRY and CDR2 SYGVKD. The CDR3 reads CAINDRGIHEQYF. The CDR3 nucleotides are TGTGCCATCAACGACAGGGGGATCCACGAGCAGTACTTC.

The chain combines TRBV30 with TRBJ1-1, with a possible D match to TRBD1 (5 bases). V dropped 2 bases and J dropped 3 bases, with 13 bases sitting between them. Germline CDR1 reads GTSNPN; CDR2 reads SVGIG (reference sequence). This CDR3 contains 14 residues. CDR3 in amino acids: CAWSYGVGDTEAFF. The CDR3 coding sequence is TGTGCCTGGAGTTATGGTGTGGGGGACACTGAAGCTTTCTTT.

The J gene is TRBJ2-7, the V gene TRBV28; TRBD1 matches at 10 bases. The CDR3 covers 15 residues. Unmatched junction bases numbered 6, after V lost 6 bases and J lost 1 base. Germline CDR1 MDHEN, CDR2 SYDVKM. The CDR3 DNA reads as TGTGCCAGCAGCGACAGGGGGCGCGGATCCTACGAGCAGTACTTC. As protein: CASSDRGRGSYEQYF.

The chain has TRBV11-1 and TRBJ2-1; no firm D call. Deletions cut 1 base from V and 7 bases from J, with 8 bases between. Germline loops: CDR1 SGHAT, CDR2 FQDESV (reference sequence). CDR3 size: 13 residues. CDR3 sequence: CASSLGRRNEQFF. The CDR3 region has the DNA TGTGCCAGCAGCTTAGGCAGACGGAATGAGCAGTTCTTC.

The chain has TRBV18 and TRBJ2-7, with D maybe TRBD1 (6 bases). Germline V gene sequence: CDR1 KGHSH, CDR2 LQKENI. The CDR3 has 15 amino acids. Trimming pared 3 bases from V and 3 bases from J, leaving 15 bases between. The CDR3 DNA sequence: TGTGCCAGCTCACCCAGACAGGCAGAAGGCTACGAGCAGTACTTC. This codes for CASSPRQAEGYEQYF.

This chain links TRBV2 with TRBJ2-3; D is unresolved. This CDR3 spans 12 amino acids. Per the germline V gene, CDR1 is SNHLY and CDR2 is FYNNEI. V lost 1 base, J lost 6 bases, and 5 bases lay in between. In DNA, the CDR3 is TGTGCCAGCAGTGAAGGCCTGGATACGCAGTATTTT. Residues: CASSEGLDTQYF.

This chain links TRBV7-9 with TRBJ2-1; TRBD2 aligns across 10 bases. This CDR3 contains 16 residues. CDR1 is SEHNR, CDR2 FQNEAQ, per germline (reference sequence). V shed 4 bases, J shed 4 bases, and the junction held 7 bases outside the gene matches. Here the CDR3 reads CASSSGSGRTYNEQFF. CDR3 sequence (DNA): TGTGCCAGCAGCTCAGGTAGCGGGAGGACTTACAATGAGCAGTTCTTC.